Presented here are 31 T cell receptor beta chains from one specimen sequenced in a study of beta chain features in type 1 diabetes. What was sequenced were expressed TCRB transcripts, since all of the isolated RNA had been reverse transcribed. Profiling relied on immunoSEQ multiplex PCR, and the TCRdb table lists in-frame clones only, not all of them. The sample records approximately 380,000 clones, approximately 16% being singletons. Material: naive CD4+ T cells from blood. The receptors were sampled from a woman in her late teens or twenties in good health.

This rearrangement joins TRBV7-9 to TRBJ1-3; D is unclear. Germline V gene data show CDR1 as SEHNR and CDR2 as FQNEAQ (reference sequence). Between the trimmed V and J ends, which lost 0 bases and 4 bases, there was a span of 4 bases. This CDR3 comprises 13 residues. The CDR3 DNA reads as TGTGCCAGCAGCTTAGCACAGGGAAACACCATATATTTT. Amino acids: CASSLAQGNTIYF.

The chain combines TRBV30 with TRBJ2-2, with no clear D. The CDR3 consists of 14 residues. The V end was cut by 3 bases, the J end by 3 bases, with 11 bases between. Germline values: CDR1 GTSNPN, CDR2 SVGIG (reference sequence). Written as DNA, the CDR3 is TGTGCCTGGAGCTATACAGTGTACACCGGGGAGCTGTTTTTT. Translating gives CAWSYTVYTGELFF.

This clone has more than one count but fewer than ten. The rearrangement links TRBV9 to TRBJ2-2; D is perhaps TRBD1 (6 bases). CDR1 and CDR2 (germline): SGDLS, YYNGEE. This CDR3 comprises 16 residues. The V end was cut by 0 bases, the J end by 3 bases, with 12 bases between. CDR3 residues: CASSVAHHRDTGELFF. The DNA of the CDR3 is TGTGCCAGCAGCGTAGCTCATCACAGGGACACCGGGGAGCTGTTTTTT.

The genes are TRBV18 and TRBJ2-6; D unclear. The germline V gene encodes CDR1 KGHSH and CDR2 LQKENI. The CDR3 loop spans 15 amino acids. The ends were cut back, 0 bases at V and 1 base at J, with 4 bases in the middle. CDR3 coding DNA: TGTGCCAGCTCACCACCGCAGTCTGGGGCCAACGTCCTGACTTTC. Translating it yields CASSPPQSGANVLTF.

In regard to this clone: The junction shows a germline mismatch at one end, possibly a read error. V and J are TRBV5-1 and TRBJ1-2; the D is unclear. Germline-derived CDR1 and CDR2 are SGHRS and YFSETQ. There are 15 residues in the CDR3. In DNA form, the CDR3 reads TGCGCCAGCAGCCCCCCCGGGAGGGAAGGTTATGCCTACACCTTC. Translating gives CASSPPGREGYAYTF.

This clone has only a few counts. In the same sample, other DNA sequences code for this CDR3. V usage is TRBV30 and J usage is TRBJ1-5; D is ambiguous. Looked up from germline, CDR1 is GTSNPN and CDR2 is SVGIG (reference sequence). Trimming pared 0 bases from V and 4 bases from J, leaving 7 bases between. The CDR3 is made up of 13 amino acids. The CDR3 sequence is CAWSVRENQPQHF. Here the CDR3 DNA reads TGTGCCTGGAGTGTACGAGAGAATCAGCCCCAGCATTTT.

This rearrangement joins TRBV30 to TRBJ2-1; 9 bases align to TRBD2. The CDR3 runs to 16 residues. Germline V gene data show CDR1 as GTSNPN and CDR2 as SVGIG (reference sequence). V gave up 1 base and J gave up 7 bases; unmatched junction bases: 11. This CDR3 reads CAWSAGLAGRWNEQFF. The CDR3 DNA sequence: TGTGCCTGGAGTGCGGGGCTAGCGGGACGGTGGAATGAGCAGTTCTTC.

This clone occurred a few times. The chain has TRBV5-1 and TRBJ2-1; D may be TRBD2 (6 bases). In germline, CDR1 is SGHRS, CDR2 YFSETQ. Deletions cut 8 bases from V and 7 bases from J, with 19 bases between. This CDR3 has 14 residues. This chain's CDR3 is CASSRDSRPNEQFF. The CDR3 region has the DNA TGCGCCAGTTCAAGGGACTCCCGACCAAATGAGCAGTTCTTC. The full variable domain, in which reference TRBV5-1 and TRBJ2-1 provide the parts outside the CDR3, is KAGVTQTPRYLIKTRGQQVTLSCSPISGHRSVSWYQQTPGQGLQFLFEYFSETQRNKGNFPGRFSGRQFSNSRSEMNVSTLELGDSALYLCASSRDSRPNEQFFGPGTRLTVL.

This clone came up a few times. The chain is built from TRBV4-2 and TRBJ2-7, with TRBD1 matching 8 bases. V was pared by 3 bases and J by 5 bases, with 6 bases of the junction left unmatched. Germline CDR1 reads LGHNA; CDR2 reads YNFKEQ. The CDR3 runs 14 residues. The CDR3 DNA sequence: TGTGCCAGCAGCCACCTGGACAGGGCCAACGAGCAGTACTTC. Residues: CASSHLDRANEQYF.

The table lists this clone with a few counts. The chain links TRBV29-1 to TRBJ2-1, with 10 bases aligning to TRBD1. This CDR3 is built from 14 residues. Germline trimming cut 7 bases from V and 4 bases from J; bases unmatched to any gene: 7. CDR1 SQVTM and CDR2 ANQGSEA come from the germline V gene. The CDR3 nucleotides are TGCAGCGCGACAGGGGGCGCGGGATACAATGAGCAGTTCTTC. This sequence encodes CSATGGAGYNEQFF.

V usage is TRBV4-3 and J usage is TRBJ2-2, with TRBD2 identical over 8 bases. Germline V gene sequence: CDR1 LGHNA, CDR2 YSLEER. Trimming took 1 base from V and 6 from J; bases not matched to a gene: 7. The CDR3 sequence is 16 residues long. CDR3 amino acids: CASSQVGAGEAGELFF. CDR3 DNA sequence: TGCGCCAGCAGCCAAGTGGGAGCGGGAGAGGCCGGGGAGCTGTTTTTT.

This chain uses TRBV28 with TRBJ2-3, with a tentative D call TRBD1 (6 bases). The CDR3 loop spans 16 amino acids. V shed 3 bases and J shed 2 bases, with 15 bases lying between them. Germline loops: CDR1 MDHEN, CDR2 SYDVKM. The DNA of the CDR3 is TGTGCCAGCAGTTTCGCGGACAGAACCTCCACAGATACGCAGTATTTT. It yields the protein CASSFADRTSTDTQYF.

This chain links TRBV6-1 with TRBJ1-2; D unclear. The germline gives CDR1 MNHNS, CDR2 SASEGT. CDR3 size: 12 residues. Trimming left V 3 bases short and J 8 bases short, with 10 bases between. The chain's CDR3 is CASSEELKGYTF. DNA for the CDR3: TGTGCCAGCAGTGAGGAGCTTAAAGGCTACACCTTC.

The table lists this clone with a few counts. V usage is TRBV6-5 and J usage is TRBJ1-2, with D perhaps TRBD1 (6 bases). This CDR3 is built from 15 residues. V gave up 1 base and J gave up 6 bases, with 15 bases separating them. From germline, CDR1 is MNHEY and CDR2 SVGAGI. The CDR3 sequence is CASSYYGRGLNGYTF. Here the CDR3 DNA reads TGTGCCAGCAGTTACTATGGCAGGGGATTGAATGGCTACACCTTC.

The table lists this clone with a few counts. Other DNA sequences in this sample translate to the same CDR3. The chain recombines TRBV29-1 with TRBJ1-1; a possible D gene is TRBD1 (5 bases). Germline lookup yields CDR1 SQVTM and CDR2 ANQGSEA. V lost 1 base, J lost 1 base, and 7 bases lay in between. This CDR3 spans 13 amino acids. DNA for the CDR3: TGCAGCGTTGAAGGAAGGGGGAACACTGAAGCTTTCTTT. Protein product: CSVEGRGNTEAFF.

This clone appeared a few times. The CDR3 loop reads CAWRWGQHNEQFF. Here the CDR3 DNA reads TGTGCCTGGAGATGGGGACAGCACAATGAGCAGTTCTTC. This chain joins TRBV30 and TRBJ2-1; 7 nucleotides match TRBD1. V gave up 3 bases and J gave up 5 bases; unmatched junction bases: 4. The CDR3 extends over 13 amino acids. The germline V gene has CDR1 GTSNPN and CDR2 SVGIG (reference sequence).

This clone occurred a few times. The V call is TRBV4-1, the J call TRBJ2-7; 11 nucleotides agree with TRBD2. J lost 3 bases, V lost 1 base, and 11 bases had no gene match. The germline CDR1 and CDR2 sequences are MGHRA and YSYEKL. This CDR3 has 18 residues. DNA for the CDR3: TGCGCCAGCAGCCAAGCCACTAGCGGGAGCAGCATGTTCTACGAGCAGTACTTC. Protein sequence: CASSQATSGSSMFYEQYF.

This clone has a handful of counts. CDR3 sequence: CASSPPGTKDEQYF. The DNA for the CDR3 is TGTGCCAGCTCACCCCCGGGGACTAAAGACGAGCAGTACTTC. This chain connects TRBV18 to TRBJ2-7, with 7 nucleotides matching TRBD2. CDR1 is KGHSH and CDR2 is LQKENI in the germline V gene. The V segment lost 3 bases and the J segment 5 bases; nucleotides outside the gene matches: 7. The CDR3 loop spans 14 amino acids.

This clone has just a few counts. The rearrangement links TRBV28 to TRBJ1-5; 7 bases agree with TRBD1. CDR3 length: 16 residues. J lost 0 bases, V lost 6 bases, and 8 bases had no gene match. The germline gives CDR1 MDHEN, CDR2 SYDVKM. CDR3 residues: CASSPGTAVSNQPQHF. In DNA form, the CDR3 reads TGTGCCAGCAGCCCCGGGACAGCCGTTAGCAATCAGCCCCAGCATTTT. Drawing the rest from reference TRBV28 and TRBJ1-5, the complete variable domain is DVKVTQSSRYLVKRTGEKVFLECVQDMDHENMFWYRQDPGLGLRLIYFSYDVKMKEKGDIPEGYSVSREKKERFSLILESASTNQTSMYLCASSPGTAVSNQPQHFGDGTRLSIL.

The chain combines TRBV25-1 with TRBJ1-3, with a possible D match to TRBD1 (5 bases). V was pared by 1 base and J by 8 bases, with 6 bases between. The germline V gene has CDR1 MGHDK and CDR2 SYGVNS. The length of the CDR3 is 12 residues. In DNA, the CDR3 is TGTGCCAGCAGTGAATCGGGGGACACCATATATTTT. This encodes CASSESGDTIYF.

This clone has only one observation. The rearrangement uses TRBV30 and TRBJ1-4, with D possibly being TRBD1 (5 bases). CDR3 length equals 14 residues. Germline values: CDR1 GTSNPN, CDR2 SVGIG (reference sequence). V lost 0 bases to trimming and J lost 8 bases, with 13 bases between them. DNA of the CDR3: TGTGCCTGGAGTGTAGCGGGGGTGGGAGAAAAACTGTTTTTT. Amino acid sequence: CAWSVAGVGEKLFF.

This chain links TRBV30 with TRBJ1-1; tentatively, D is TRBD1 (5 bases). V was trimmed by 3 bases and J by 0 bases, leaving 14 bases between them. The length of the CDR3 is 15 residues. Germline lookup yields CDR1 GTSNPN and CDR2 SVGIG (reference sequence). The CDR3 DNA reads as TGTGCCTGGAGGGCGGGGCCGTTGGTGAACACTGAAGCTTTCTTT. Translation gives CAWRAGPLVNTEAFF.

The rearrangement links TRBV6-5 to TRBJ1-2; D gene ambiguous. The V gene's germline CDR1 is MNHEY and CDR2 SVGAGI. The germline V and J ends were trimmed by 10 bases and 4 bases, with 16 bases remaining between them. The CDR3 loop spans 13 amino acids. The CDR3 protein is CATCRVSPYGYTF. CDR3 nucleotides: TGTGCCACCTGCCGGGTCAGTCCCTATGGCTACACCTTC.

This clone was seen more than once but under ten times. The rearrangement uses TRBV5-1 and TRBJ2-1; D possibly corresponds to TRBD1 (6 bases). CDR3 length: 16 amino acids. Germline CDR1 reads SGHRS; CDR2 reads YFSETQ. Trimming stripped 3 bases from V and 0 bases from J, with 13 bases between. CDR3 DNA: TGCGCCAGCAGCTGGGGACACTTGAGCTCCTACAATGAGCAGTTCTTC. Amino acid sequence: CASSWGHLSSYNEQFF.

CDR3 amino acids: CASSPATGAGANVLTF. The CDR3 nucleotides read TGTGCCAGCAGCCCAGCGACAGGGGCTGGGGCCAACGTCCTGACTTTC. V is TRBV7-7 and J is TRBJ2-6, with TRBD1 identical over 8 bases. With 5 bases clipped from V and 2 bases from J, the junction kept 5 bases outside the gene matches. In germline, CDR1 is SSHAT, CDR2 FNYEAQ (reference sequence). The length of the CDR3 is 16 residues.

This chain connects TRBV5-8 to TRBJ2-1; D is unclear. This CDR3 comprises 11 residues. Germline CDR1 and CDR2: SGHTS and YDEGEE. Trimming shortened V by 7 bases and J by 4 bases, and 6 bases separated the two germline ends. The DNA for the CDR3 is TGTGCCAGCGATCGGTACAATGAGCAGTTCTTC. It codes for CASDRYNEQFF. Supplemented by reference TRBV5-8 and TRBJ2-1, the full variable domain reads EAGVTQSPTHLIKTRGQQATLRCSPISGHTSVYWYQQALGLGLQFLLWYDEGEERNRGNFPPRFSGRQFPNYSSELNVNALELEDSALYLCASDRYNEQFFGPGTRLTVL.

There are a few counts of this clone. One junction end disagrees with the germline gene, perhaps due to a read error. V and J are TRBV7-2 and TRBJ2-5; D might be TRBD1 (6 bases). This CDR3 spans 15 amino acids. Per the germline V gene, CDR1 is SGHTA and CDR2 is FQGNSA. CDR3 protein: CASRLDWGRRETQYF. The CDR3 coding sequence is TGTGCCAGCAGATTAGACTGGGGGCGCCGGGAGACCCAGTACTTC.

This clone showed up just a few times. The CDR3 protein is CAWSRKSGQGGGLNQPQHF. CDR3 nucleotides: TGTGCCTGGAGTCGGAAGTCAGGACAGGGAGGTGGCCTCAATCAGCCCCAGCATTTT. This chain joins TRBV30 and TRBJ1-5; 8 bases match TRBD1. CDR1 and CDR2 (germline): GTSNPN, SVGIG (reference sequence). The CDR3 spans 19 residues. The J segment lost 3 bases and the V segment lost 2 bases, leaving 18 bases of the junction unmatched.

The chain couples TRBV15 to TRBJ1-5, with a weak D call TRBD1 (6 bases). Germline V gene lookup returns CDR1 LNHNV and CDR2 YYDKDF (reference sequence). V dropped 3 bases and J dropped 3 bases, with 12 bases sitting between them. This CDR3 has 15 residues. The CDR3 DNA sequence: TGTGCCACCAGCAGTACGGACAGTCACAATCAGCCCCAGCATTTT. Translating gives CATSSTDSHNQPQHF.

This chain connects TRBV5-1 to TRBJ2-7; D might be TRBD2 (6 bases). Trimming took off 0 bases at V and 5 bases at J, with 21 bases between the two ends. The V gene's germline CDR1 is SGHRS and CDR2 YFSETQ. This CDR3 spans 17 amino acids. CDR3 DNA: TGCGCCAGCAGCTTGGGCGGAGGTTTGGGGACTCGGGACGAGCAGTACTTC. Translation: CASSLGGGLGTRDEQYF. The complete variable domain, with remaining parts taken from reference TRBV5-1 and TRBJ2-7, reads KAGVTQTPRYLIKTRGQQVTLSCSPISGHRSVSWYQQTPGQGLQFLFEYFSETQRNKGNFPGRFSGRQFSNSRSEMNVSTLELGDSALYLCASSLGGGLGTRDEQYFGPGTRLTVT.

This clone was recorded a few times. The CDR3 sequence is CASSGQYNEQFF. The CDR3 nucleotides read TGTGCCAGCTCGGGCCAGTACAATGAGCAGTTCTTC. The chain links TRBV18 to TRBJ2-1; D unresolved. Germline assignment: CDR1 KGHSH and CDR2 LQKENI. The CDR3 spans 12 residues. Trimming removed 6 bases from V and 4 bases from J, with 7 bases in between.